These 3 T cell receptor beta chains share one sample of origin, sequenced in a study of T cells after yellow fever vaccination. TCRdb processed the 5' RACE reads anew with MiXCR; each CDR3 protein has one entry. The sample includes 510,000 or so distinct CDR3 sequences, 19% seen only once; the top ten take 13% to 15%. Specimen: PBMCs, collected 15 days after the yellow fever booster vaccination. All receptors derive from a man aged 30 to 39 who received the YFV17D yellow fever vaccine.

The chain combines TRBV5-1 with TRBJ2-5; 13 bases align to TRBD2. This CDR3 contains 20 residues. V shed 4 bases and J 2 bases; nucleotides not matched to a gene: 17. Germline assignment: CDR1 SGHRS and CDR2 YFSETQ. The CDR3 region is CASSRTVSPGLAGRQETQYF. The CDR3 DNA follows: TGCGCCAGCAGCAGGACTGTCTCTCCGGGACTAGCGGGACGGCAAGAGACCCAGTACTTC.

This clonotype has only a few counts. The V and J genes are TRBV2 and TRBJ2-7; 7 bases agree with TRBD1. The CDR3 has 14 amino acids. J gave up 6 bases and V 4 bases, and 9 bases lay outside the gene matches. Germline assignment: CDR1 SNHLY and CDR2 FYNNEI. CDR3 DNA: TGTGCCAGCAGTGCGTCGGGACAGCTTTCCGAGCAGTACTTC. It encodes CASSASGQLSEQYF.

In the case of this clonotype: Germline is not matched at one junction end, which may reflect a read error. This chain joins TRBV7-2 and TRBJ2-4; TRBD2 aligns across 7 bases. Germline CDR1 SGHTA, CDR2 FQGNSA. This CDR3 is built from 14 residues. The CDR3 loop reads CASSVAGAKNIQYF. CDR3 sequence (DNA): TGTGCCAGCAGCGTAGCGGGTGCCAAAAACATTCAGTACTTC.